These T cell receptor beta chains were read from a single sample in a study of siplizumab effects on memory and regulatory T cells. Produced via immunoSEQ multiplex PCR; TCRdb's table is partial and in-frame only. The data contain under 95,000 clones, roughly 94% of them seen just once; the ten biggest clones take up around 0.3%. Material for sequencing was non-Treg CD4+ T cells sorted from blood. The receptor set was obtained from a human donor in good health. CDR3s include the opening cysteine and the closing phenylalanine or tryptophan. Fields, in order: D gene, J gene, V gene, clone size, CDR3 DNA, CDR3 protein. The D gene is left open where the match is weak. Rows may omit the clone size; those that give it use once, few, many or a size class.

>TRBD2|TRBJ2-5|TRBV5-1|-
TGCGCCAGCAGCCCGGGGTCTAGCGGGGATCAAGAGACCCAGTACTTC
CASSPGSSGDQETQYF
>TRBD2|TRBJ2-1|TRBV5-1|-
TGCGCCAGCAGCCCCACTAGCGGACGCTCCTACAATGAGCAGTTCTTC
CASSPTSGRSYNEQFF
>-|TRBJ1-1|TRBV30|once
TGTGCCTGGAGGAAGAATTTTGGCACTGAAGCTTTCTTT
CAWRKNFGTEAFF
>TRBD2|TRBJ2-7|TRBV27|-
TGTGCCAGCAGTTTATCCGCGGGGGGTTTCTACGAGCAGTACTTC
CASSLSAGGFYEQYF
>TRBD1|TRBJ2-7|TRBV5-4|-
TGTGCCAGCAGCTTGCAGGGGGCTTTCTACGAGCAGTACTTC
CASSLQGAFYEQYF
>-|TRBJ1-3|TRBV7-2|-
TGTGCCAGCAGCTTAAGCTCTGGAAACACCATATATTTT
CASSLSSGNTIYF
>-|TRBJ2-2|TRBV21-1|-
TGTGCCAGCAGCAAAAGCCCTGGGTGGGCCACCGGGGAGCTGTTTTTT
CASSKSPGWATGELFF
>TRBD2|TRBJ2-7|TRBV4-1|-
TGCGCCAGCAGCCAACTTCCTAGCGGACTCTCCTACGAGCAGTACTTC
CASSQLPSGLSYEQYF
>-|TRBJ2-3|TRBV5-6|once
TGTGCCAGCAGCTCCGCGGCCGGGGCAGATACGCAGTATTTT
CASSSAAGADTQYF
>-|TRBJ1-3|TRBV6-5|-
TGTGCCTCGCGGGCTGGAAACACCATATATTTT
CASRAGNTIYF
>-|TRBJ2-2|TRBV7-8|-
TGTGCCAGCAGCTTAGCTCTAAACACCGGGGAGCTGTTTTTT
CASSLALNTGELFF
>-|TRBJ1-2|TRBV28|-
TGTGCCAGCAGTTCAGACACCGAGAATGGCTACACCTTC
CASSSDTENGYTF
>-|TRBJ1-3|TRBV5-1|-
TGCGCCAGCAGCCAGGACACCCACTCTGGAAACACCATATATTTT
CASSQDTHSGNTIYF
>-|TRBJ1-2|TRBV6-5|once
TGTGCCAGCAGTTACTCGATCGGTAGGGCAACCTATGGCTACACCTTC
CASSYSIGRATYGYTF
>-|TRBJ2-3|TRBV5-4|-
TGTGCCAGCAGCCCTGGGGGGGGCAGGCCTAGCACAGATACGCAGTATTTT
CASSPGGGRPSTDTQYF
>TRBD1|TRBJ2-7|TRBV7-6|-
TGTGCCAGCAGCTTAGAGGGACACAGGGGCAAATACTTCTACGAGCAGTACTTC
CASSLEGHRGKYFYEQYF
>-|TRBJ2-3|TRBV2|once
TGTGCCAGCAAAAAGACAGGTTCTAGCACAGATACGCAGTATTTT
CASKKTGSSTDTQYF
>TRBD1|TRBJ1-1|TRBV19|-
TGTGCCAGTAGGTTACAAGGGACAGGGGGTCTGGGTACTGAAGCTTTCTTT
CASRLQGTGGLGTEAFF
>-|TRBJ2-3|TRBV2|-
TGTGCCAGCAGTGATAGGGTAACACCCCTCACAGATACGCAGTATTTT
CASSDRVTPLTDTQYF
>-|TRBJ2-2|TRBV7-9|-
TGTGCCAGCAGCCATAATATCAGGACAGCGAACACCGGGGAGCTGTTTTTT
CASSHNIRTANTGELFF
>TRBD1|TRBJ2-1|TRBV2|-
TGTGCCAGCAGTGAAGGGGGACAGGGGCTACCGTACAATGAGCAGTTCTTC
CASSEGGQGLPYNEQFF
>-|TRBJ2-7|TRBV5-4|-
TGTGCCAGCAGCTTGGCGGGGTTCGAGCAGTACTTC
CASSLAGFEQYF
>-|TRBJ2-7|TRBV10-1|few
TGCGCCAGCAGCCTGACTCGGGACAACTACGAGCAGTACTTC
CASSLTRDNYEQYF